Below are 21 T cell receptor beta chains sequenced from a single sample in a study of circulating CD8 cells and anti-PD-1 response in melanoma. The QIAseq Immune Repertoire TCR panel built the libraries from around 15 ng of total RNA. TCRdb re-analysed the reads in MiXCR, keeping a single row per CDR3 protein. The sample includes roughly 1,600 distinct CDR3 sequences, 9.3% of them seen just once. Live CD3+CD8+TCRalphabeta+ cells were sorted into four subsets by PD-1 and/or TIGIT. Sample: CD8+ T cells from PBMCs, taken at baseline or after one month of anti-PD-1 therapy (not recorded which). These receptors originate from a human donor with melanoma.

This clonotype rates as medium-sized. The chain links TRBV12-3 or TRBV12-4 to TRBJ2-1; D is perhaps TRBD1 (5 bases). This CDR3 comprises 13 residues. Trimming took off 3 bases at V and 6 bases at J, with 9 bases between the two ends. The CDR3 is CASSLVTGNEQFF. The CDR3 coding sequence is TGTGCCAGCAGTTTGGTAACAGGCAATGAGCAGTTCTTC.

The chain employs TRBV4-2 and TRBJ2-7; TRBD2 matches 9 bases. This CDR3 contains 15 residues. Germline trimming cut 3 bases from V and 5 bases from J; bases unmatched to any gene: 8. Germline CDR1 and CDR2: LGHNA and YNFKEQ. The CDR3 bases are TGTGCCAGCAGCCATGATCCGGGACTAGCAGACGAGCAGTACTTC. Translation: CASSHDPGLADEQYF.

By sample share, this clonotype is large (0.1 to 1%). V is TRBV27 and J is TRBJ1-3, with D maybe TRBD1 (6 bases). The CDR3 contains 15 residues. CDR1 MNHEY and CDR2 SMNVEV come from the germline V gene (reference sequence). V was shortened by 7 bases and J by 0 bases, with 13 bases between the two germline ends. The CDR3 is CASKADRFSGNTIYF. The CDR3 DNA follows: TGTGCCAGCAAAGCCGACAGGTTCTCTGGAAACACCATATATTTT.

The genes are TRBV19 and TRBJ2-5; D perhaps matches TRBD2 (5 bases). Germline V gene lookup returns CDR1 LNHDA and CDR2 SQIVND (reference sequence). Trimming stripped 6 bases from V and 1 base from J, with 15 bases between. This CDR3 is 15 amino acids long. The chain's CDR3 is CASRTSGDPQETQYF. The CDR3 nucleotides read TGTGCCAGTAGAACGTCCGGGGATCCCCAAGAGACCCAGTACTTC.

This clonotype was counted a few times. A read error is possible here, since a much larger clone lies one base away. The chain joins TRBV7-3 to TRBJ2-3; TRBD2 aligns across 13 bases. The CDR3 has 18 amino acids. Per germline, CDR1 SGHTA and CDR2 FQGTGA. The CDR3 coding sequence is TGTGCCAGCGGCTTGACTAGCGGGGGGCCACTTTCCGCAGATACGCAGTATTTT. Protein product: CASGLTSGGPLSADTQYF.

By share of the sample, this clonotype is large (0.1 to 1%). The chain couples TRBV20-1 to TRBJ2-3; 8 bases line up with TRBD1. CDR1 DFQATT and CDR2 SNEGSKA come from the germline V gene (reference sequence). The CDR3 has 14 amino acids. With 5 bases clipped from V and 4 bases from J, the junction kept 8 bases outside the gene matches. The CDR3 protein is CSAADRAEADTQYF. CDR3 in DNA: TGCAGTGCTGCGGACAGGGCCGAAGCAGATACGCAGTATTTT.

This clonotype was seen more than once but under ten times. V is TRBV7-3 and J is TRBJ2-1; 15 bases agree with TRBD2. Looked up from germline, CDR1 is SGHTA and CDR2 is FQGTGA. After removal of 4 bases from V and 0 bases from J, the junction contained 7 bases not matched to a gene. This CDR3 comprises 19 residues. The DNA for the CDR3 is TGTGCCAGCAGCTCGCGGACTAGCGGGGGGGAAAGCTCCTACAATGAGCAGTTCTTC. This translates into CASSSRTSGGESSYNEQFF.

Within the sample, this clonotype is medium-sized. The chain uses TRBV29-1 and TRBJ2-1; D remains ambiguous. Trimming removed 7 bases at V and 7 bases at J, with 11 bases between. Per germline, CDR1 SQVTM and CDR2 ANQGSEA. The length of the CDR3 is 11 residues. The CDR3 is CSADGENEQFF. The DNA for the CDR3 is TGCAGCGCGGACGGCGAAAATGAGCAGTTCTTC.

This clonotype was counted a few times. A read error may explain this, as a much larger clone is one base away. The rearrangement links TRBV29-1 to TRBJ2-2; D remains ambiguous. This CDR3 region has 12 residues. The germline V gene encodes CDR1 SQVTM and CDR2 ANQGSEA. In DNA, the CDR3 is TGCAGCGTTGAGAGTAACATCGGGGAGCTGTTTTTT. Translated, it gives CSVESNIGELFF.

This clonotype is classed as medium-sized. Its ends do not fully match the called genes, so a read error is possible. The CDR3 sequence: CASRQGVGTPDSEPNYEQYF. CDR3 nucleotides: TGTGCCAGCAGGCAAGGGGTAGGGACGCCGGACTCCGAACCCAACTACGAGCAGTACTTC. The chain joins TRBV3-1 to TRBJ2-7; the D gene could be TRBD1 or TRBD2 (5 bases each). The CDR3 has 20 amino acids. Germline CDR1 reads LGHDT; CDR2 reads YNNKEL (reference sequence).

This clonotype is classed as medium-sized (0.01 to 0.1%). The chain couples TRBV4-2 to TRBJ2-2, with no clear D. The length of the CDR3 is 14 residues. The V end was cut by 0 bases, the J end by 7 bases, with 9 bases between. Germline V gene lookup returns CDR1 LGHNA and CDR2 YNFKEQ. The CDR3 nucleotides read TGTGCCAGCAGCCAAGATCTACTCGGCGGGGAGCTGTTTTTT. Protein: CASSQDLLGGELFF.

The chain has TRBV24-1 and TRBJ2-1; the D gene could be TRBD1 or TRBD2 (6 bases each). This CDR3 is built from 17 residues. Trimming pared 5 bases from V and 7 bases from J, leaving 23 bases between. CDR1 and CDR2 from the germline V gene are KGHDR and SFDVKD. Here the CDR3 reads CATSGDTGWAGRNEQFF. Written as DNA, the CDR3 is TGTGCCACCAGTGGTGATACAGGGTGGGCAGGGAGGAATGAGCAGTTCTTC.

By frequency in the sample, this clonotype is medium-sized. The rearrangement links TRBV27 to TRBJ1-2; unclear D gene. CDR1 and CDR2 (germline): MNHEY, SMNVEV (reference sequence). The ends were cut back, 8 bases at V and 5 bases at J, with 12 bases in the middle. This CDR3 comprises 12 residues. The CDR3 DNA reads as TGTGCCAGCCTCTCCCCTGAATATGGCTACACCTTC. Amino acid sequence: CASLSPEYGYTF.

By sample fraction, this clonotype is medium-sized (0.01 to 0.1%). The chain joins TRBV19 to TRBJ2-2, with 10 bases that match TRBD2. The CDR3 consists of 16 residues. Germline CDR1 is LNHDA and CDR2 is SQIVND (reference sequence). The ends lost 4 bases at V and 6 bases at J; junction bases unmatched: 8. The CDR3 protein is CASSTTSGVLAGELFF. The CDR3 DNA follows: TGTGCCAGTAGTACAACTAGCGGGGTATTGGCCGGGGAGCTGTTTTTT. Full variable domain (rest looked up from reference TRBV19 and TRBJ2-2): DGGITQSPKYLFRKEGQNVTLSCEQNLNHDAMYWYRQDPGQGLRLIYYSQIVNDFQKGDIAEGYSVSREKKESFPLTVTSAQKNPTAFYLCASSTTSGVLAGELFFGEGSRLTVL.

This clonotype is classed as medium-sized. The chain joins TRBV29-1 to TRBJ2-3; D call uncertain. The CDR3 contains 11 residues. The V end lost 5 bases, the J end lost 6 bases, and 9 bases lay between the germline ends. CDR1 and CDR2 (germline): SQVTM, ANQGSEA. CDR3 DNA: TGCAGCGTTCAGAGTGGGGATACGCAGTATTTT. It codes for CSVQSGDTQYF.

V and J are TRBV19 and TRBJ2-1, with TRBD1 as a possible D gene (6 bases). This CDR3 contains 15 residues. Germline V gene lookup returns CDR1 LNHDA and CDR2 SQIVND (reference sequence). V lost 5 bases and J 9 bases, leaving 20 bases between the germline ends. The CDR3 bases are TGTGCCAGTAGTTGGGGACACAGGGCGCAAGGTGAGCAGTTCTTC. Its translation is CASSWGHRAQGEQFF.

By its share, this clonotype is medium-sized. This chain uses TRBV19 with TRBJ2-1; D tentatively reads TRBD1 or TRBD2 (5 bases each). V lost 8 bases and J lost 0, with 14 bases in between. The CDR3 covers 15 residues. In germline, CDR1 is LNHDA, CDR2 SQIVND (reference sequence). CDR3 amino acids: CASSKGRSSYNEQFF. The CDR3 nucleotides read TGTGCCAGTTCAAAGGGACGGAGCTCCTACAATGAGCAGTTCTTC. Combining the CDR3 with reference TRBV19 and TRBJ2-1 gives the whole variable domain DGGITQSPKYLFRKEGQNVTLSCEQNLNHDAMYWYRQDPGQGLRLIYYSQIVNDFQKGDIAEGYSVSREKKESFPLTVTSAQKNPTAFYLCASSKGRSSYNEQFFGPGTRLTVL.

This clonotype occurred a few times. A much larger clone is a single base away; this may be a read error. The chain links TRBV27 to TRBJ2-3; 8 nucleotides align to TRBD1. Germline V gives CDR1 MNHEY, CDR2 SMNVEV (reference sequence). The CDR3 covers 16 residues. J was trimmed by 1 base and V by 5 bases; bases with no gene match: 8. CDR3 DNA: TGTGCCAGCAGTCGACGAACGGGACAGGGCACAGATACGCAGTATTTT. This sequence encodes CASSRRTGQGTDTQYF.

By proportion, this clonotype is medium-sized. This rearrangement joins TRBV9 to TRBJ2-1, with D hard to call. With 4 bases removed from V and 10 bases from J, the gap between germline ends came to 9 bases. Germline lookup yields CDR1 SGDLS and CDR2 YYNGEE. The CDR3 spans 11 residues. CDR3 DNA: TGTGCCAGCAGCATCGTCCGGGAGCAGTTCTTC. It codes for CASSIVREQFF.

This clonotype is large within its sample. J is TRBJ2-7 and V is TRBV27; 8 bases align to TRBD1. The CDR3 sequence is 13 residues long. V dropped 6 bases and J dropped 3; count of bases not matched to a gene: 4. CDR1 MNHEY and CDR2 SMNVEV come from the germline V gene (reference sequence). This chain's CDR3 is CASSPGGGYEQYF. The CDR3 DNA reads as TGTGCCAGCAGCCCAGGGGGCGGCTACGAGCAGTACTTC.

By frequency in the sample, this clonotype is large. The rearrangement links TRBV19 to TRBJ2-1; TRBD2 is a possible D gene (6 bases). Per germline, CDR1 LNHDA and CDR2 SQIVND (reference sequence). The CDR3 covers 18 residues. V shed 4 bases and J shed 3 bases, with 22 bases lying between them. The CDR3 spells CASSKDYSGVGRYNEQFF. CDR3 DNA sequence: TGTGCCAGTAGTAAGGACTATAGTGGGGTGGGTCGCTACAATGAGCAGTTCTTC.